This TCR beta chain was identified in a study of blood T cell repertoires in COVID-19. Across the whole study: PBMCs, B-cell-depleted T cells, or T cells provided the cDNA or gDNA that made up the material.

Profiled with immunoSEQ multiplex PCR; TCRdb holds only in-frame clones, not every one. The data contain 400,000 to 500,000 clones, roughly 88% of them singletons. Material for sequencing was PBMCs or T cells enriched from blood (not recorded which). The TCR was taken from a woman aged 35 to 49 who had recovered from COVID-19.

The CDR3 here is CASSVGLAGGPPSTDTQYF. In DNA, the CDR3 is TGTGCCAGCAGCGTAGGTCTAGCGGGAGGGCCTCCGAGCACAGATACGCAGTATTTT. This chain links TRBV9 with TRBJ2-3; 12 nucleotides align to TRBD2. From germline, CDR1 is SGDLS and CDR2 YYNGEE. The CDR3 is made up of 19 amino acids. The trim removed 0 bases at V and 0 bases at J, leaving 8 bases unmatched. The full variable domain, rest sourced from reference TRBV9 and TRBJ2-3, is DSGVTQTPKHLITATGQRVTLRCSPRSGDLSVYWYQQSLDQGLQFLIQYYNGEERAKGNILERFSAQQFPDLHSELNLSSLELGDSALYFCASSVGLAGGPPSTDTQYFGPGTRLTVL.